The entry below gives a single T cell receptor (beta chain) sequence along with its context. The entry originates in a study of blood T cell repertoires in COVID-19. About the research overall: PBMCs, B-cell-depleted T cells, or T cells were the source of the cDNA or gDNA that made up the material.

Libraries were prepared by immunoSEQ multiplex PCR; TCRdb keeps only in-frame clonotypes and omits some of them. Among 90,000 to 120,000 clones listed, 80% to 90% were seen once. CDR1 SEHNR and CDR2 FQNEAQ come from the germline V gene (reference sequence). Trimming removed 6 bases from V and 3 bases from J, with 6 bases in between. The CDR3 totals 12 residues. This chain joins TRBV7-9 and TRBJ1-5; D unresolved. This TCR derives from a woman older than 75 with acute or convalescent COVID-19. The specimen sequenced was peripheral blood. CDR3 DNA sequence: TGTGCCAGCAGTTACATCAATCAGCCCCAGCATTTT. This sequence encodes CASSYINQPQHF. The whole variable domain, remainder taken from reference TRBV7-9 and TRBJ1-5, is DTGVSQNPRHKITKRGQNVTFRCDPISEHNRLYWYRQTLGQGPEFLTYFQNEAQLEKSRLLSDRFSAERPKGSFSTLEIQRTEQGDSAMYLCASSYINQPQHFGDGTRLSIL.